This T cell receptor (beta chain) was captured in a study of T cell responses to AZD1222 COVID-19 vaccine. Study results and caveats: Spike was spanned by vaccine-associated CD4 TCRs, which were dominant at 160-218 and 743-854. Clonal diversity was possibly underestimated; the donors were predominantly white British and more often female. Repertoires in all cases were sampled only once the peak T cell response had passed. Close to half of spike-specific TCRs reportedly recognize unmutated variant regions.

Data came from immunoSEQ multiplex PCR; TCRdb stores just in-frame clones and leaves some out. The table lists roughly 120,000 clones, about 90% of them singletons. Worth noting for this clone: The antigen remains unidentified.

Germline V CDR1 and CDR2: SGHVS, FQNEAQ. The CDR3 runs 13 residues. V gave up 4 bases and J gave up 8 bases, with 14 bases separating them. The receptor was derived from an adult in good health. Sequenced here: peripheral blood, sampled on day 0 of AZD1222 vaccination. This sequence joins TRBV7-8 and TRBJ1-2; D possibly corresponds to TRBD1 (6 bases). CDR3 residues: CASSSTGRRGYTF. The CDR3 DNA follows: TGTGCCAGCAGCTCCACAGGGAGAAGGGGCTACACCTTC.